The clone carrying this T cell receptor (beta chain) was seen a few times. Its antigen is unknown. The data were obtained in a study of cytomegalovirus exposure and HLA in healthy donors. All the people who gave samples were healthy bone marrow donors. The CDR3 is 15 amino acids. With 6 bases clipped from V and 1 base from J, the junction kept 7 bases outside the gene matches. In germline, CDR1 is MNHEY, CDR2 SVGAGI. With 60 Vbeta and 13 Jbeta primers, the PCR was carried out. The table came from immunoSEQ multiplex PCR; TCRdb's copy has only in-frame clones and leaves some out. The repertoire includes around 180,000 clones, over 70% of them detected once, and more than 0.5% sits in the top ten. Findings and caveats of the study: As confirmed in vitro, three CMV-associated chains were specific for CMV antigens. Reportedly, fewer N-insertions than the approximately 610-donor mean appeared in an Asian-associated ancestry cluster in a later analysis. HLA alleles were associated with around 17,000 TCR beta sequences in a later analysis at 0.05 false discovery rate.

The sequenced sample consisted of PBMCs. The chain is built from TRBV6-5 and TRBJ2-5, with 8 bases aligning to TRBD2. This clonotype was obtained from a woman between 50 and 59 years old in good health and CMV-seronegative. The CDR3 nucleotides read TGTGCCAGCAGCCGACTAGCGCCATTCCAAGAGACCCAGTACTTC. Its protein is CASSRLAPFQETQYF.